Below, one T cell receptor (beta chain) is given with its context. Antigen: not known. Trimming cost V 8 bases and J 0 bases, with 14 bases left between them. The CDR3 is 15 amino acids. Germline CDR1 reads MNHEY; CDR2 reads SVGAGI. Here immunoSEQ multiplex PCR was the method, and the copy in TCRdb shows in-frame clones only, minus some. The table has approximately 97,000 clones, approximately 91% seen once. This sample was included in a study of T cell responses to AZD1222 COVID-19 vaccine. Study observations and caveats: Sampled repertoires all dated from after the peak T cell response. Increases in Spike-specific TCR breadth and depth were seen after two AZD1222 doses. White British people made up most donors, females outnumbered males, and clonal diversity was possibly underestimated.

The source is an adult in good health. V and J are TRBV6-5 and TRBJ1-5, with D unclear. The sample here was peripheral blood, taken on day 0 of AZD1222 vaccination. The CDR3 reads CASASTGYSNQPQHF. The CDR3 bases are TGTGCCAGCGCCTCCACGGGGTATAGCAATCAGCCCCAGCATTTT.